This T cell receptor beta chain comes out of a study of cytotoxic CD8 clonotypes in ibrutinib-treated CLL. Study-wide context: In all, about a dozen patients were relapsed/refractory, some 14 were treatment-naive and 17 were IGHV unmutated.

Germline assignment: CDR1 MNHNS and CDR2 SASEGT. The ends were cut back, 8 bases at V and 8 bases at J, with 15 bases in the middle. CDR3 size: 12 residues. The repertoire was sequenced with immunoSEQ multiplex PCR; TCRdb's copy has only in-frame clones and lacks some. Of 300,000 to 400,000 clones in the sample, about 61% were seen once. In its sample, this clone was seen a few times. Its antigen is as yet unknown. Overall study results and limits: T-cell clonality at baseline went above that of age-matched healthy donors and rose and fell with circulating CD8+ T-cell counts.

The V gene is TRBV6-1, the J gene TRBJ1-2, with D tentatively TRBD1 (6 bases). This material consisted of PBMCs, taken after 36 months of ibrutinib treatment. This clonotype was obtained from a human donor with chronic lymphocytic leukemia. The CDR3 DNA sequence: TGTGCCAGCCAAGGGGGGGCTAGGGGCTACACCTTC. Translation: CASQGGARGYTF.